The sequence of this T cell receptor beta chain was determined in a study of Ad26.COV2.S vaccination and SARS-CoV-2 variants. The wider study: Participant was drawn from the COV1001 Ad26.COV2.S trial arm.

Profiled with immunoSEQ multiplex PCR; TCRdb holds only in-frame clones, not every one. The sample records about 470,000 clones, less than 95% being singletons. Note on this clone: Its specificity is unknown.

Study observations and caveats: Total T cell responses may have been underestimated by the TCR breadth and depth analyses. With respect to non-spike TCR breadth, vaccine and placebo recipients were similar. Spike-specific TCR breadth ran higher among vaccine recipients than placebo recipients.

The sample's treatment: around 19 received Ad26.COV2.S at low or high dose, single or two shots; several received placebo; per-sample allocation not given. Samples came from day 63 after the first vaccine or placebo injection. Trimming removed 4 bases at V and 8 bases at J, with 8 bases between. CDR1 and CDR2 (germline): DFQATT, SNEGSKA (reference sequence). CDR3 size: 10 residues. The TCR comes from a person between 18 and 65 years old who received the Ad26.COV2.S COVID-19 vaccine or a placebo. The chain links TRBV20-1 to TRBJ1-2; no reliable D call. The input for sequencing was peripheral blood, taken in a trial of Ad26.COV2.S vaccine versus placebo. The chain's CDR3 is CSATELGYTF. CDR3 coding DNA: TGCAGTGCTACGGAGTTGGGCTACACCTTC.